This TCR beta chain is from a study of T cell changes during pregnancy in multiple sclerosis. TCRdb's table, derived via immunoSEQ multiplex PCR, lists solely in-frame clones and lacks some. The sample carries some 30,000 clones, around 90% recorded once. The sequenced sample was CD4+ T cells from peripheral blood mononuclear cells, obtained in the third trimester of pregnancy. This receptor was obtained from a female donor in good health, enrolled as a control in a pregnancy study.

DNA for the CDR3: TGTGCCAGCAGTGTTGACCCCAGGGGTGGCTACACCTTC. Protein: CASSVDPRGGYTF. The chain employs TRBV6-5 and TRBJ1-2; a possible D gene is TRBD1 (6 bases). V was pared by 5 bases and J by 7 bases, with 14 bases between. Per germline, CDR1 MNHEY and CDR2 SVGAGI. The CDR3 runs to 13 residues.